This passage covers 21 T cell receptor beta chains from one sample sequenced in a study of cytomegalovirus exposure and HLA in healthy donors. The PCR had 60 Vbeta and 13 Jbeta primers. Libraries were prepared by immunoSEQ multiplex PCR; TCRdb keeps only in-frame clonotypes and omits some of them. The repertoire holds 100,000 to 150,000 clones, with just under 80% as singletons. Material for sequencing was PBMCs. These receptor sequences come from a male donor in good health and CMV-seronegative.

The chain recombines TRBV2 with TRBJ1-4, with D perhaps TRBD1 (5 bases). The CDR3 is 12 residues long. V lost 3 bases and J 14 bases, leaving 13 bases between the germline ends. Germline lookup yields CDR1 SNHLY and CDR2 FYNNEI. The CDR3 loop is CASSDQGSGLFF. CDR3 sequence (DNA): TGTGCCAGCAGTGACCAGGGTTCCGGGCTGTTTTTT.

As DNA, the CDR3 is TGTGCCTGGACTGGACAGGGGGCGCGGGAGCAGTACTTC. It is translated as CAWTGQGAREQYF. The chain has TRBV30 and TRBJ2-7, with 11 bases that match TRBD1. The CDR3 covers 13 residues. J was trimmed by 7 bases and V by 4 bases; bases with no gene match: 6. Germline V gives CDR1 GTSNPN, CDR2 SVGIG (reference sequence).

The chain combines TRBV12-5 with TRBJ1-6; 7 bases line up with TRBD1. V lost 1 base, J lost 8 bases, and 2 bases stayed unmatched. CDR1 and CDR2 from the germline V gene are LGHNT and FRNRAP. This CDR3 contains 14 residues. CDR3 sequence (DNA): TGTGCTAGTGGTTTGGGACAGGGTTATTCACCCCTCCACTTT. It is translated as CASGLGQGYSPLHF.

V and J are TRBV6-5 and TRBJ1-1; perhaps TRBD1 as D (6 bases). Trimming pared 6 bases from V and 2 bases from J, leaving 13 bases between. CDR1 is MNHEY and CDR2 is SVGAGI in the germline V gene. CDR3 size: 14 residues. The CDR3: CASRGHHPNTEAFF. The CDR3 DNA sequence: TGTGCCAGCAGGGGACATCACCCAAACACTGAAGCTTTCTTT.

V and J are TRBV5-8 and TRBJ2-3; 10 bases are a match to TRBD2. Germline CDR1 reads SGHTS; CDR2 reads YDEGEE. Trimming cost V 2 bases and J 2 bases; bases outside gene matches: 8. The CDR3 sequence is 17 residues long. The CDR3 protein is CASSFTLLAGNTDTQYF. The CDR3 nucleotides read TGTGCCAGCAGCTTTACCTTACTAGCGGGGAACACAGATACGCAGTATTTT.

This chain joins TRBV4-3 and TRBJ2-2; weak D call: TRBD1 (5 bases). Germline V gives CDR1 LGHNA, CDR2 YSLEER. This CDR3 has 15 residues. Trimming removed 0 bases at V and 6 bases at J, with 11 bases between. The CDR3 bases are TGCGCCAGCAGCCAAGATCCTCAGGGTGCCGGGGAGCTGTTTTTT. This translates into CASSQDPQGAGELFF.

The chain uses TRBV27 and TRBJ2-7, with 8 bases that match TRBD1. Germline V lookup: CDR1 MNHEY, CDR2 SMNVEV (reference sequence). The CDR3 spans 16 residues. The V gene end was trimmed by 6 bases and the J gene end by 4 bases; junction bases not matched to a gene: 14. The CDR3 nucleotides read TGTGCCAGCAGCTCCTCCCGAGGGACAGGCAAGTACGAGCAGTACTTC. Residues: CASSSSRGTGKYEQYF.

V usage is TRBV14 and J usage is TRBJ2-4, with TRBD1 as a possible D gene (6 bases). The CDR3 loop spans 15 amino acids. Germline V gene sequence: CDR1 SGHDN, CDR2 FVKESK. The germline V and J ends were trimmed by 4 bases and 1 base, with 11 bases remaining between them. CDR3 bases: TGTGCCAGCAGCCGACAGGCATGGGCCAAAAACATTCAGTACTTC. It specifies CASSRQAWAKNIQYF.

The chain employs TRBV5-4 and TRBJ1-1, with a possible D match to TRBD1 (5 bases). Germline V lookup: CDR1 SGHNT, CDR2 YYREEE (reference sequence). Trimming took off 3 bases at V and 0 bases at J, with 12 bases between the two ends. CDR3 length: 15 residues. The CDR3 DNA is TGTGCCAGCAGCTCTATGACAGTTTTGAACACTGAAGCTTTCTTT. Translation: CASSSMTVLNTEAFF.

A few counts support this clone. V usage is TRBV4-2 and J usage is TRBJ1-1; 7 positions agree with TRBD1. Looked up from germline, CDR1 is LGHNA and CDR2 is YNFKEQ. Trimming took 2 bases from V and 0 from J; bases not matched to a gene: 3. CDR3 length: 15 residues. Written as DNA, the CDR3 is TGTGCCAGCAGCCAACGCCAGGGGGTGAACACTGAAGCTTTCTTT. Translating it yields CASSQRQGVNTEAFF.

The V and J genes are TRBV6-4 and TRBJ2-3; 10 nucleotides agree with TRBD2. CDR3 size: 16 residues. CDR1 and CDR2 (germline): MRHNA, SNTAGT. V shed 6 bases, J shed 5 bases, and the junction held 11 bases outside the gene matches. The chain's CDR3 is CASSAASGGAEDTQYF. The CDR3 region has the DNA TGTGCCAGCAGCGCCGCAAGCGGGGGGGCCGAAGATACGCAGTATTTT.

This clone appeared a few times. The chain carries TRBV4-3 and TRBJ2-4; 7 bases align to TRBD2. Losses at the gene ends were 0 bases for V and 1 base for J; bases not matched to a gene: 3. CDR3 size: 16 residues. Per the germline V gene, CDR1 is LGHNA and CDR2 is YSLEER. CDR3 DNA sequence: TGCGCCAGCAGCCAAGAGATGGGGGGGGCCAAAAACATTCAGTACTTC. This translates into CASSQEMGGAKNIQYF.

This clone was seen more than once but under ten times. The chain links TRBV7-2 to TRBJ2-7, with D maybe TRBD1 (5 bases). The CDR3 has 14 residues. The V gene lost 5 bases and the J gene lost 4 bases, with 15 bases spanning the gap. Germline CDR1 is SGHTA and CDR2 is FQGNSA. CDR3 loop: CASSRSQGGYEQYF. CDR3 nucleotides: TGTGCCAGCAGCCGTAGCCAGGGTGGGTACGAGCAGTACTTC.

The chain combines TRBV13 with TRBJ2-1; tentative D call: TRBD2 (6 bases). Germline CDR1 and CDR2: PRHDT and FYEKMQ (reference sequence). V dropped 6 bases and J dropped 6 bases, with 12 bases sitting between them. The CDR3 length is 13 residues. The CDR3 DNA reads TGTGCCAGCAGTTCGACTAGTTCCAATGAGCAGTTCTTC. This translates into CASSSTSSNEQFF.

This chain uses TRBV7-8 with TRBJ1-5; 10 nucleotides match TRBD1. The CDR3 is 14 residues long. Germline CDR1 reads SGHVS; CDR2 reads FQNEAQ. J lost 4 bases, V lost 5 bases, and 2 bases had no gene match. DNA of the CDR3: TGTGCCAGCAGCGAGGACAGGGGGAATCAGCCCCAGCATTTT. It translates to CASSEDRGNQPQHF. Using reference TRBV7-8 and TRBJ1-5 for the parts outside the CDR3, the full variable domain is GAGVSQSPRYKVAKRGQDVALRCDPISGHVSLFWYQQALGQGPEFLTYFQNEAQLDKSGLPSDRFFAERPEGSVSTLKIQRTQQEDSAVYLCASSEDRGNQPQHFGDGTRLSIL.

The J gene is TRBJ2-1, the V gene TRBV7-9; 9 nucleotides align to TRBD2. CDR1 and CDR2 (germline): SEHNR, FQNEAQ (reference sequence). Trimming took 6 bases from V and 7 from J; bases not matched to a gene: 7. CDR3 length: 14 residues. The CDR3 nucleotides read TGTGCCAGCAGTCGGCGGGGGGGCCAAAATGAGCAGTTCTTC. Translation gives CASSRRGGQNEQFF.

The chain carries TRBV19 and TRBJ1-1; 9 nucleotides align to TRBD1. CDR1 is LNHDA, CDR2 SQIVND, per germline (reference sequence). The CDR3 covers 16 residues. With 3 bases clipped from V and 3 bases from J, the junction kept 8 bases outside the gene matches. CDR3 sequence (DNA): TGTGCCAGTAGTATTTTCCGGGACAGGGCTGACACTGAAGCTTTCTTT. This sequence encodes CASSIFRDRADTEAFF.

CDR3 DNA: TGTGCCAGCTCACCTTCCGGACAGGGGTCCGGCGGCAGACAGCCCCAGCATTTT. Translated: CASSPSGQGSGGRQPQHF. This chain joins TRBV18 and TRBJ1-5, with 9 nucleotides matching TRBD1. CDR1 and CDR2 from the germline V gene are KGHSH and LQKENI. CDR3 length: 18 residues. After removal of 3 bases from V and 7 bases from J, the junction contained 16 bases not matched to a gene.

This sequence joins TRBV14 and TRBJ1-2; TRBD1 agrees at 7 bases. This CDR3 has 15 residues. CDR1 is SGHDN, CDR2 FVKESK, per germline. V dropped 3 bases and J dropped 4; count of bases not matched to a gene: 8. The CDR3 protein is CASSQLPGGIYGYTF. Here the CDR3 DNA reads TGTGCCAGCAGCCAGTTGCCAGGGGGAATCTATGGCTACACCTTC.

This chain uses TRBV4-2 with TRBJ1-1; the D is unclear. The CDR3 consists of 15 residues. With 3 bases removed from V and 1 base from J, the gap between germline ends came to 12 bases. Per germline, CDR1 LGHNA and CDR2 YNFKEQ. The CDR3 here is CASSHHDAGNTEAFF. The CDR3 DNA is TGTGCCAGCAGCCACCACGACGCGGGGAACACTGAAGCTTTCTTT.

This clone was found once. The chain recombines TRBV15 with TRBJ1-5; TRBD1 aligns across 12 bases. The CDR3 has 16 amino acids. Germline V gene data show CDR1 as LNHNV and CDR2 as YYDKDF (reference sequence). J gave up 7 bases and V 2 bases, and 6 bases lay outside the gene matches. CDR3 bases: TGTGCCACCAGCAGACCCACGGGGACAGGGGGCCAGCCCCAGCATTTT. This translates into CATSRPTGTGGQPQHF.